These 30 T cell receptor beta chains were all obtained from the same sample, sequenced in a study of T cells in Graves' hyperthyroidism and ophthalmopathy. It was RNA transcripts that yielded the amplified TCR beta CDR3 regions. In the first-round RT-PCR of the TCR CDR3, the HTBI primer set was used. TCRdb used MiXCR to reprocess the multiplex PCR reads, holding one entry per CDR3 protein. This repertoire shows around 260,000 distinct CDR3 sequences, about 25% found once; its top ten account for 25% to 30%. What was sequenced was blood. These receptors all stem from a man aged 35 to 55 with Graves' hyperthyroidism that later progressed to Graves' ophthalmopathy.

In this sample, this clonotype turned up a few times. The chain joins TRBV6-1 to TRBJ2-7, with TRBD2 matching over 12 bases. This CDR3 is built from 15 residues. Per germline, CDR1 MNHNS and CDR2 SASEGT. Germline trimming cut 7 bases from V and 6 bases from J; bases unmatched to any gene: 10. CDR3 nucleotide sequence: TGTGCCAGCAACCCGACTAGCGGGAGATGGGCCGAGCAGTACTTC. It encodes CASNPTSGRWAEQYF.

This clonotype showed up many times. The chain recombines TRBV12-3 or TRBV12-4 with TRBJ1-1; D might be TRBD1 (5 bases). The CDR3 sequence is 14 residues long. Trimming pared 3 bases from V and 4 bases from J, leaving 12 bases between. The CDR3 is CASSFQGLGTEAFF. In DNA form, the CDR3 reads TGTGCCAGCAGTTTTCAGGGTCTTGGCACTGAAGCTTTCTTT.

The rearrangement links TRBV29-1 to TRBJ1-2; the D gene is possibly TRBD1 (6 bases). The CDR3 extends over 13 amino acids. Germline CDR1 SQVTM, CDR2 ANQGSEA. Deletions cut 4 bases from V and 4 bases from J, with 13 bases between. CDR3 nucleotide sequence: TGCAGCGTTGGGACAGCCTCAGGCTATGGCTACACCTTC. It translates to CSVGTASGYGYTF.

This clonotype was seen repeatedly, ten times or more. The chain couples TRBV11-3 to TRBJ1-2; D is perhaps TRBD1 (5 bases). The CDR3 is made up of 16 amino acids. The V gene lost 5 bases and the J gene lost 2 bases, with 18 bases spanning the gap. Germline-derived CDR1 and CDR2 are SGHNT and YENEEA. The CDR3 protein is CASSQGGQGRNYGYTF. The CDR3 nucleotides read TGTGCCAGCAGCCAAGGCGGGCAGGGTAGAAACTATGGCTACACCTTC.

Ten or more counts support this clonotype. The chain uses TRBV6-5 and TRBJ2-6; D is uncertain. The CDR3 length is 13 residues. Germline values: CDR1 MNHEY, CDR2 SVGAGI. Trimming took off 2 bases at V and 2 bases at J, with 1 base between the two ends. In DNA form, the CDR3 reads TGTGCCAGCAGTTACGCTGGGGCCAACGTCCTGACTTTC. Its protein is CASSYAGANVLTF.

The gene calls are TRBV28 and TRBJ2-7; TRBD2 agrees at 8 bases. The length of the CDR3 is 14 residues. In germline, CDR1 is MDHEN, CDR2 SYDVKM. V was pared by 6 bases and J by 4 bases, with 8 bases of the junction left unmatched. CDR3 nucleotides: TGTGCCAGCAGGTCGTTAAGCGGGGGTTACGAGCAGTACTTC. This translates into CASRSLSGGYEQYF. Complete variable domain (other parts from reference TRBV28 and TRBJ2-7): DVKVTQSSRYLVKRTGEKVFLECVQDMDHENMFWYRQDPGLGLRLIYFSYDVKMKEKGDIPEGYSVSREKKERFSLILESASTNQTSMYLCASRSLSGGYEQYFGPGTRLTVT.

This clonotype was recorded at least ten times. The chain recombines TRBV29-1 with TRBJ1-1; D is unresolved. CDR1 and CDR2 from the germline V gene are SQVTM and ANQGSEA. The CDR3 has 12 amino acids. V was trimmed by 6 bases and J by 3 bases, leaving 11 bases between them. The CDR3 DNA sequence: TGCAGCGTAGACCACGAAGACACTGAAGCTTTCTTT. It specifies CSVDHEDTEAFF.

The gene calls are TRBV27 and TRBJ1-2, with TRBD1 matching 9 bases. CDR1 MNHEY and CDR2 SMNVEV come from the germline V gene (reference sequence). The CDR3 consists of 16 residues. V shed 6 bases, J shed 6 bases, and the junction held 14 bases outside the gene matches. CDR3 amino acids: CASSALPGQGMNGYTF. CDR3 coding DNA: TGTGCCAGCAGCGCCCTACCGGGACAGGGTATGAATGGCTACACCTTC.

Ten or more counts support this clonotype. The chain combines TRBV7-8 with TRBJ1-3; TRBD1 agrees at 8 bases. The CDR3 runs 16 residues. Germline V gene lookup returns CDR1 SGHVS and CDR2 FQNEAQ. V shed 0 bases and J 3 bases; nucleotides not matched to a gene: 4. The CDR3 nucleotides are TGTGCCAGCAGCTTAGCGCCAGGGGGCTATGGAAACACCATATATTTT. It yields the protein CASSLAPGGYGNTIYF. Looking up the rest from reference TRBV7-8 and TRBJ1-3 gives the full variable domain: GAGVSQSPRYKVAKRGQDVALRCDPISGHVSLFWYQQALGQGPEFLTYFQNEAQLDKSGLPSDRFFAERPEGSVSTLKIQRTQQEDSAVYLCASSLAPGGYGNTIYFGEGSWLTVV.

This clonotype was recorded many times. This chain joins TRBV29-1 and TRBJ1-1, with D perhaps matching TRBD1 (5 bases). Trimming left V 8 bases short and J 1 base short, with 14 bases between. The germline gives CDR1 SQVTM, CDR2 ANQGSEA. This CDR3 is 13 amino acids long. The CDR3 DNA follows: TGCAGCTACGGAGGGACGGCGAACACTGAAGCTTTCTTT. This gives the protein CSYGGTANTEAFF.

This clonotype was detected many times. The chain links TRBV12-3 or TRBV12-4 to TRBJ2-5; either TRBD1 or TRBD2 may supply D (5 bases each). The CDR3 loop spans 14 amino acids. Trimming cost V 0 bases and J 6 bases, with 11 bases left between them. The CDR3 is CASSLAGTFKTQYF. As DNA, the CDR3 is TGTGCCAGCAGTTTAGCGGGGACGTTCAAGACCCAGTACTTC.

This clonotype was detected ten times or more. The V call is TRBV6-1, the J call TRBJ1-5; D may be TRBD1 (6 bases). Germline V gives CDR1 MNHNS, CDR2 SASEGT. Trimming removed 3 bases at V and 6 bases at J, with 18 bases between. The length of the CDR3 is 16 residues. CDR3 sequence reads: CASSDTLLQGSQPQHF. The CDR3 DNA sequence: TGTGCCAGCAGTGACACACTTTTACAGGGAAGTCAGCCCCAGCATTTT.

This clonotype appeared a few times. The chain employs TRBV19 and TRBJ2-5, with D possibly matching TRBD2 (5 bases). With 3 bases removed from V and 6 bases from J, the gap between germline ends came to 11 bases. The CDR3 is 13 residues long. CDR1 is LNHDA, CDR2 SQIVND, per germline (reference sequence). CDR3 coding DNA: TGTGCCAGTAGTATCGGACTTGATCAGACCCAGTACTTC. It codes for CASSIGLDQTQYF.

This chain connects TRBV6-1 to TRBJ1-1; the match to TRBD1 covers 7 bases. Trimming cost V 4 bases and J 11 bases; bases outside gene matches: 10. The CDR3 has 13 residues. Germline V gives CDR1 MNHNS, CDR2 SASEGT. Here the CDR3 reads CASSGRQGLGAFF. In DNA form, the CDR3 reads TGTGCCAGCAGTGGAAGACAGGGATTAGGGGCTTTCTTT.

This clonotype was recorded at least ten times. This chain links TRBV28 with TRBJ2-7, with 9 bases matching TRBD1. Germline values: CDR1 MDHEN, CDR2 SYDVKM. V trimming: 5 bases; J trimming: 6 bases; junction bases outside the gene matches: 8. This CDR3 region has 14 residues. The CDR3 DNA reads TGTGCCAGCAGTGTATTGGGACAGGGCTCCGAGCAGTACTTC. Its protein is CASSVLGQGSEQYF.

V usage is TRBV6-2 or TRBV6-3 and J usage is TRBJ2-7, with D unresolved. CDR3 length equals 13 residues. V was shortened by 2 bases and J by 2 bases, with 7 bases between the two germline ends. Germline V gene data show CDR1 as MNHEY and CDR2 as SVGEGT. The CDR3 loop is CASSYALPYEQYF. As DNA, the CDR3 is TGTGCCAGCAGTTACGCTCTTCCCTACGAGCAGTACTTC.

V usage is TRBV2 and J usage is TRBJ1-3, with a weak D call TRBD1 (6 bases). CDR1 and CDR2 from the germline V gene are SNHLY and FYNNEI. This CDR3 contains 15 residues. The V and J ends lost 3 bases and 2 bases respectively, with 11 bases between them. CDR3 in amino acids: CASSERGSPGNTIYF. CDR3 bases: TGTGCCAGCAGTGAGAGGGGGTCCCCTGGAAACACCATATATTTT.

This clonotype was seen ten or more times. V usage is TRBV9 and J usage is TRBJ2-5, with 7 positions matching TRBD2. Germline V gene lookup returns CDR1 SGDLS and CDR2 YYNGEE. CDR3 length equals 14 residues. V was pared by 4 bases and J by 4 bases, with 7 bases of the junction left unmatched. The CDR3 nucleotides read TGTGCCAGCAGCCTTACAATAGCGGGAGAGACCCAGTACTTC. Encoded protein: CASSLTIAGETQYF. Combining the CDR3 with reference TRBV9 and TRBJ2-5 gives the whole variable domain DSGVTQTPKHLITATGQRVTLRCSPRSGDLSVYWYQQSLDQGLQFLIQYYNGEERAKGNILERFSAQQFPDLHSELNLSSLELGDSALYFCASSLTIAGETQYFGPGTRLLVL.

In this sample, this clonotype turned up a few times. The rearrangement uses TRBV20-1 and TRBJ2-2, with D perhaps matching TRBD2 (7 bases). The CDR3 is made up of 13 amino acids. The germline gives CDR1 DFQATT, CDR2 SNEGSKA (reference sequence). CDR3 in DNA: TGCGGACCAGCGGGACAGAACACCGGGGAGCTGTTTTTT. Translating it yields CGPAGQNTGELFF.

This clonotype was observed at least ten times. The chain is built from TRBV7-2 and TRBJ2-7, with TRBD2 as a possible D gene (6 bases). The germline V and J ends were trimmed by 5 bases and 1 base, with 15 bases remaining between them. The CDR3 loop spans 15 amino acids. Germline CDR1 SGHTA, CDR2 FQGNSA. CDR3 loop: CASSLQRGGSYEQYF. The CDR3 coding sequence is TGTGCCAGCAGCCTTCAGAGGGGAGGTTCCTACGAGCAGTACTTC.

In this sample, this clonotype turned up many times. In nucleotides, the CDR3 is TGTGCCAGCAGTTACTCGAGGGACGGCTATGGCTACACCTTC. Translated: CASSYSRDGYGYTF. V and J are TRBV6-5 and TRBJ1-2; tentatively, D is TRBD1 (5 bases). Germline V gives CDR1 MNHEY, CDR2 SVGAGI. Trimming left V 0 bases short and J 4 bases short, with 9 bases between. The CDR3 has 14 residues.

This clonotype has ten or more counts. The chain has TRBV29-1 and TRBJ2-5; TRBD1 might be the D (7 bases). This CDR3 is built from 12 residues. The germline V and J ends were trimmed by 7 bases and 4 bases, with 13 bases remaining between them. CDR1 SQVTM and CDR2 ANQGSEA come from the germline V gene. In nucleotides, the CDR3 is TGCAGCGCCTCAGGGGGGAGAGAGACCCAGTACTTC. This gives the protein CSASGGRETQYF.

This clonotype occurred a few times. The chain uses TRBV6-2 or TRBV6-3 and TRBJ1-5; 8 bases map to TRBD1. V shed 2 bases and J 0 bases; nucleotides not matched to a gene: 6. The CDR3 length is 17 residues. From germline, CDR1 is MNHEY and CDR2 SVGEGT. For the CDR3, the DNA is TGTGCCAGCAGTTACGACAGGGGACGATATAGCAATCAGCCCCAGCATTTT. This encodes CASSYDRGRYSNQPQHF.

V gene TRBV2 combines with J gene TRBJ2-5, with TRBD2 matching over 7 bases. V lost 3 bases, J lost 2 bases, and 6 bases stayed unmatched. The CDR3 runs 15 residues. Germline V gene lookup returns CDR1 SNHLY and CDR2 FYNNEI. This CDR3 reads CASSDVLAYQETQYF. CDR3 nucleotide sequence: TGTGCCAGCAGTGACGTACTAGCGTATCAAGAGACCCAGTACTTC.

This clonotype was detected ten times or more. The rearrangement uses TRBV20-1 and TRBJ1-3; perhaps TRBD1 as D (5 bases). The V end lost 0 bases, the J end lost 8 bases, and 14 bases lay between the germline ends. This CDR3 is 14 amino acids long. Germline CDR1 DFQATT, CDR2 SNEGSKA (reference sequence). The CDR3 here is CSARDYSREDTIYF. The CDR3 DNA sequence: TGCAGTGCTAGAGATTATTCCAGGGAGGACACCATATATTTT.

At least ten counts were recorded for this clonotype. The chain recombines TRBV18 with TRBJ2-2; 9 bases align to TRBD1. This CDR3 comprises 15 residues. The ends lost 6 bases at V and 4 bases at J; junction bases unmatched: 6. Germline V gene lookup returns CDR1 KGHSH and CDR2 LQKENI. The CDR3 protein is CASSPGTGSTGELFF. CDR3 sequence (DNA): TGTGCCAGCTCGCCCGGGACAGGGAGCACCGGGGAGCTGTTTTTT.

As DNA, the CDR3 is TGTGCCAGCAGCTTAACTAGCGACAGCTACGAGCAGTACTTC. Its translation is CASSLTSDSYEQYF. The gene calls are TRBV7-3 and TRBJ2-7, with D perhaps TRBD1 or TRBD2 (5 bases each). Germline CDR1 and CDR2: SGHTA and FQGTGA. V lost 0 bases to trimming and J lost 3 bases, with 9 bases between them. This CDR3 region has 14 residues.

This clonotype was recorded many times. The genes are TRBV20-1 and TRBJ2-7; 8 positions agree with TRBD2. This CDR3 contains 17 residues. Germline-derived CDR1 and CDR2 are DFQATT and SNEGSKA (reference sequence). V lost 2 bases and J lost 6; bases outside the gene matches: 18. The CDR3 loop reads CSARLVTGGRWGSEQYF. The CDR3 DNA is TGCAGTGCTAGACTCGTAACGGGAGGGCGATGGGGTTCCGAGCAGTACTTC.

This clonotype was observed at least ten times. The rearrangement uses TRBV20-1 and TRBJ2-5, with a weak D call TRBD2 (6 bases). Germline V CDR1 and CDR2: DFQATT, SNEGSKA (reference sequence). The V end lost 6 bases, the J end lost 5 bases, and 16 bases lay between the germline ends. The CDR3 loop spans 13 amino acids. In nucleotides, the CDR3 is TGCAGTGCCAGTGGGTCCCGGGGGGAGACCCAGTACTTC. This translates into CSASGSRGETQYF.

This clonotype came up many times. This sequence joins TRBV7-8 and TRBJ2-5, with 11 positions matching TRBD2. The CDR3 has 16 residues. Per the germline V gene, CDR1 is SGHVS and CDR2 is FQNEAQ. Unmatched junction bases numbered 4, after V lost 2 bases and J lost 2 bases. The CDR3 protein is CASSLSSGRIQETQYF. The CDR3 DNA reads as TGTGCCAGCAGCTTATCTAGCGGGAGGATTCAAGAGACCCAGTACTTC.